This T cell receptor beta chain was sequenced for a study of blood T cell repertoires in COVID-19. Whole-study context: Specimens from acute and convalescent COVID-19 originated in the United States, Italy and Spain. PBMCs, B-cell-depleted T cells, or T cells were the source of the cDNA or gDNA that made up the material.

Per the study methods: Reference gene primer amplification gave estimated nucleated cell counts. The repertoire was sequenced with immunoSEQ multiplex PCR; TCRdb's copy has only in-frame clones and lacks some. V and J calls and clone size are as listed in that table; D and trimming were resolved from the DNA. The sample consists of approximately 100,000 clones, roughly nine tenths of them appearing once. In this sample, this clone turned up a few times. Sequencing was done on a sample of peripheral blood. This receptor was obtained from a human donor in a cohort sampled during active COVID-19.

CDR3 sequence reads: CASRPSEGGNQPQHF. CDR3 nucleotides: TGTGCCAGCAGACCCTCCGAGGGGGGCAATCAGCCCCAGCATTTT. The chain is built from TRBV28 and TRBJ1-5; tentative D call: TRBD1 (6 bases). Germline values: CDR1 MDHEN, CDR2 SYDVKM. V was pared by 6 bases and J by 2 bases, with 14 bases between. The length of the CDR3 is 15 residues.